The sequence of this T cell receptor (beta chain) was determined in a study of technical replicates of blood from a handful of donors. Here immunoSEQ multiplex PCR was the method, and the copy in TCRdb shows in-frame clones only, minus some. The data show approximately 17,000 clones, roughly 86% seen once. V shed 8 bases, J shed 1 base, and the junction held 6 bases outside the gene matches. CDR1 and CDR2 (germline): MDHEN, SYDVKM. The CDR3 runs 14 residues. The sample consisted of PBMCs. The chain employs TRBV28 and TRBJ2-3, with 7 bases fitting TRBD2. The sequence was obtained from a human donor in good health. CDR3: CASCPGGGTDTQYF. The CDR3 DNA reads as TGTGCCAGCTGCCCTGGGGGGGGCACAGATACGCAGTATTTT.